This T cell receptor (beta chain) originates from a study of cytomegalovirus exposure and HLA in healthy donors. Study-wide background: An earlier analysis found fewer than 120 million unique TCR beta sequences from approximately 190 million T cells. Ancestry clustering placed around four fifths of several hundred genotyped donors in the Caucasian-associated cluster. Study-level results: Later on, a genetic analysis was performed. It linked a missense variant in DCLRE1C with V- and J-gene trimming of TCR beta.

Trimming shortened V by 4 bases and J by 5 bases, and 12 bases separated the two germline ends. The CDR3 is made up of 14 amino acids. From germline, CDR1 is MGHRA and CDR2 YSYEKL. PCR primers comprised 60 Vbeta and 13 Jbeta primers. Using immunoSEQ multiplex PCR, the repertoire was profiled, and TCRdb retains in-frame clones only, with some absent. The sample consists of 150,000 to 200,000 clones, 60% to 80% of them appearing once. This clone was recorded a few times. What it recognizes is unknown. This receptor was taken from a woman in her forties in good health and CMV-seropositive. The chain joins TRBV4-1 to TRBJ2-1; no reliable D call. Sequenced: PBMCs. The chain's CDR3 is CASSLLSSHNEQFF. The CDR3 nucleotides are TGCGCCAGCAGCCTTCTGTCCTCTCACAATGAGCAGTTCTTC.